These 13 T cell receptor beta chains were sequenced from one sample in a study of OX40 agonist ivuxolimab in advanced cancers. Clones were read by immunoSEQ multiplex PCR, and TCRdb kept only the in-frame ones, dropping some. The table has about 94,000 clones, about 92% seen once. The sample here was CD4+ or CD8+ T cells sorted from blood, taken in a trial of the OX40 agonist ivuxolimab. All receptors derive from an adult with an advanced solid tumor such as melanoma, head and neck, liver or kidney cancer.

This chain connects TRBV30 to TRBJ1-2; tentatively, D is TRBD1 (5 bases). The V and J ends lost 7 bases and 3 bases respectively, with 15 bases between them. The CDR3 consists of 13 residues. Germline loops: CDR1 GTSNPN, CDR2 SVGIG (reference sequence). This chain's CDR3 is CAFLTVEYYGYTF. CDR3 DNA: TGTGCCTTTCTGACAGTCGAATACTATGGCTACACCTTC.

The chain links TRBV6-1 to TRBJ2-1; D possibly corresponds to TRBD1 (6 bases). This CDR3 comprises 12 residues. Trimming took off 6 bases at V and 13 bases at J, with 16 bases between the two ends. Germline loops: CDR1 MNHNS, CDR2 SASEGT. The chain's CDR3 is CASRSGTLGQFF. In DNA, the CDR3 is TGTGCCAGCAGGTCCGGGACACTGGGTCAGTTCTTC.

The V and J genes are TRBV20-1 and TRBJ2-1; D gene ambiguous. Germline assignment: CDR1 DFQATT and CDR2 SNEGSKA (reference sequence). Between the trimmed V and J ends, which lost 6 bases and 3 bases, there was a span of 6 bases. This CDR3 has 11 amino acids. CDR3 residues: CSAPHYNEQFF. The CDR3 coding sequence is TGCAGTGCCCCACACTACAATGAGCAGTTCTTC.

The chain uses TRBV19 and TRBJ2-5; D is tentatively TRBD1 or TRBD2 (6 bases each). The CDR3 has 14 residues. The V end was cut by 2 bases, the J end by 5 bases, with 12 bases between. Germline V gives CDR1 LNHDA, CDR2 SQIVND (reference sequence). CDR3 residues: CASSISGAPETQYF. In DNA form, the CDR3 reads TGTGCCAGTAGTATATCGGGGGCACCGGAGACCCAGTACTTC.

This sequence joins TRBV13 and TRBJ1-1; unclear D gene. There are 16 residues in the CDR3. The germline V gene has CDR1 PRHDT and CDR2 FYEKMQ (reference sequence). V lost 0 bases and J lost 1, with 12 bases in between. The CDR3 reads CASSLGSRGSNTEAFF. CDR3 bases: TGTGCCAGCAGCTTAGGGAGTCGGGGTTCGAACACTGAAGCTTTCTTT.

The chain is built from TRBV19 and TRBJ1-2, with D tentatively TRBD1 (6 bases). The CDR3 length is 13 residues. Trimming shortened V by 7 bases and J by 4 bases, and 13 bases separated the two germline ends. Looked up from germline, CDR1 is LNHDA and CDR2 is SQIVND (reference sequence). CDR3 DNA: TGTGCCAGTAACGGGGGGCTGGGCTATGGCTACACCTTC. It yields the protein CASNGGLGYGYTF.

This chain connects TRBV9 to TRBJ2-2, with 9 bases aligning to TRBD1. Trimming took 3 bases from V and 5 from J; bases not matched to a gene: 5. The CDR3 sequence is 15 residues long. The germline V gene encodes CDR1 SGDLS and CDR2 YYNGEE. CDR3 bases: TGTGCCAGCAGCGGGGGGACAGGGAGGACCGGGGAGCTGTTTTTT. Its protein is CASSGGTGRTGELFF.

This rearrangement joins TRBV7-6 to TRBJ2-5; a weak D match, TRBD2 (6 bases). The germline CDR1 and CDR2 sequences are SGHVS and FNYEAQ. CDR3 length equals 16 residues. V lost 3 bases, J lost 1 base, and 15 bases lay in between. The CDR3 protein is CASSFLVGGPQETQYF. CDR3 sequence (DNA): TGTGCCAGCAGCTTTCTGGTGGGAGGCCCCCAAGAGACCCAGTACTTC.

This chain connects TRBV6-1 to TRBJ1-1; TRBD1 agrees at 8 bases. Germline values: CDR1 MNHNS, CDR2 SASEGT. CDR3 size: 14 residues. Losses at the gene ends were 5 bases for V and 1 base for J; bases not matched to a gene: 3. The CDR3 DNA reads TGTGCCAGCAGTACTACAGGGGGGAACACTGAAGCTTTCTTT. Its protein is CASSTTGGNTEAFF.

The V gene is TRBV11-2, the J gene TRBJ1-1, with D tentatively TRBD1 (5 bases). Between the trimmed V and J ends, which lost 2 bases and 1 base, there was a span of 14 bases. Germline CDR1 SGHAT, CDR2 FQNNGV. CDR3 length: 16 residues. This chain's CDR3 is CASSLTIWGGNTEAFF. DNA for the CDR3: TGTGCCAGCAGCTTAACGATTTGGGGGGGGAACACTGAAGCTTTCTTT. Variable domain in full (rest from reference TRBV11-2 and TRBJ1-1): EAGVAQSPRYKIIEKRQSVAFWCNPISGHATLYWYQQILGQGPKLLIQFQNNGVVDDSQLPKDRFSAERLKGVDSTLKIQPAKLEDSAVYLCASSLTIWGGNTEAFFGQGTRLTVV.

V and J are TRBV11-2 and TRBJ1-4; the D is unclear. The germline CDR1 and CDR2 sequences are SGHAT and FQNNGV. Trimming stripped 5 bases from V and 6 bases from J, with 10 bases between. The CDR3 totals 13 residues. The CDR3 region has the DNA TGTGCCAGCAGCAGTAGGGTATATGAAAAACTGTTTTTT. This codes for CASSSRVYEKLFF.

The chain combines TRBV7-4 with TRBJ2-3; 7 positions agree with TRBD2. V lost 1 base to trimming and J lost 5 bases; unmatched junction nucleotides: 15. Germline V gene data show CDR1 as SGHVT and CDR2 as SQSDAQ. The CDR3 loop spans 18 amino acids. The CDR3 loop reads CASSLGGRGSGLEDTQYF. The CDR3, as DNA: TGTGCCAGCAGCTTAGGAGGGCGCGGGAGCGGGTTGGAAGATACGCAGTATTTT.

The rearrangement uses TRBV5-6 and TRBJ2-2; TRBD2 matches at 8 bases. Germline lookup yields CDR1 SGHDT and CDR2 YYEEEE. The CDR3 runs 16 residues. V lost 2 bases and J lost 0; bases outside the gene matches: 3. The CDR3 nucleotides read TGTGCCAGCAGCTTACCGGGGGGGACGAACACCGGGGAGCTGTTTTTT. It codes for CASSLPGGTNTGELFF. Full variable domain (rest looked up from reference TRBV5-6 and TRBJ2-2): DAGVTQSPTHLIKTRGQQVTLRCSPKSGHDTVSWYQQALGQGPQFIFQYYEEEERQRGNFPDRFSGHQFPNYSSELNVNALLLGDSALYLCASSLPGGTNTGELFFGEGSRLTVL.